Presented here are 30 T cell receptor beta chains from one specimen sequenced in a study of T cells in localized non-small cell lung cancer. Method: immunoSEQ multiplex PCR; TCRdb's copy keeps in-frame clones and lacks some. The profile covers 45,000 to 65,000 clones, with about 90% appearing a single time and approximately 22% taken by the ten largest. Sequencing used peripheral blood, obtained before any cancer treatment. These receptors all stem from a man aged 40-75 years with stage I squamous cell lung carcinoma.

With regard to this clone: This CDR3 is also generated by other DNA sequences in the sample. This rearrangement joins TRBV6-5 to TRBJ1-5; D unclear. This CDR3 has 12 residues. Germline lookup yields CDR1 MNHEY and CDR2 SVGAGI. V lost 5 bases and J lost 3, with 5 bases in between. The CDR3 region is CASSTLNQPQHF. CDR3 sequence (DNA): TGTGCCAGCAGTACGCTCAATCAGCCCCAGCATTTT.

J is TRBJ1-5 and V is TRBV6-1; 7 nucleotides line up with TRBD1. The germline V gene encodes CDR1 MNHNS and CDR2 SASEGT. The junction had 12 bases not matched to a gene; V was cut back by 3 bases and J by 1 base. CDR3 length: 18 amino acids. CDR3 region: CASSDFGRGRMSNQPQHF. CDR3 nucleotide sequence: TGTGCCAGCAGTGATTTTGGAAGGGGGCGGATGAGCAATCAGCCCCAGCATTTT.

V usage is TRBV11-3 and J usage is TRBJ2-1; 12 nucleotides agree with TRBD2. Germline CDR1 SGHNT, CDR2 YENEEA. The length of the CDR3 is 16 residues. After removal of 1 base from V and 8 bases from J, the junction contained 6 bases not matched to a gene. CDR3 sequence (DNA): TGTGCCAGCAGCTTAGTTGGGACTAGCGGGTACGATGAGCAGTTCTTC. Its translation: CASSLVGTSGYDEQFF.

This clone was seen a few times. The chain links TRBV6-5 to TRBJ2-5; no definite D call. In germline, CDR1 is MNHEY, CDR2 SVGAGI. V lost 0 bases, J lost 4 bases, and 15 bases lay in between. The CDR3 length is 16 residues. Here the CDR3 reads CASSYSGPLVGETQYF. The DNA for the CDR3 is TGTGCCAGCAGTTACTCAGGCCCCCTAGTAGGAGAGACCCAGTACTTC.

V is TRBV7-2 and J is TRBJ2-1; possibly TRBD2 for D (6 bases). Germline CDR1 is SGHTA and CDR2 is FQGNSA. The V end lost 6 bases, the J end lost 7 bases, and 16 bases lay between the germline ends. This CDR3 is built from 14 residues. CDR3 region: CASRIAALGNEQFF. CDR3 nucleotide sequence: TGTGCCAGCAGGATAGCGGCCCTGGGGAATGAGCAGTTCTTC.

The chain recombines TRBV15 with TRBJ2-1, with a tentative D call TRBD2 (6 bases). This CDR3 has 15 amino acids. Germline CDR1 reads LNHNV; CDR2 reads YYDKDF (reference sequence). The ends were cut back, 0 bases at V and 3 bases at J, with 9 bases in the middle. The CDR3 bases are TGTGCCACCAGCAGAGAGGGACTTTACTACAATGAGCAGTTCTTC. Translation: CATSREGLYYNEQFF.

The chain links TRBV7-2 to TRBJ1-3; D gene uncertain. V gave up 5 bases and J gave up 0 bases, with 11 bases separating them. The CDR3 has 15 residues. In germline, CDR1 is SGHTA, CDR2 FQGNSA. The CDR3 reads CASSPGLLSGNTIYF. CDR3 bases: TGTGCCAGCAGCCCCGGTCTTCTCTCTGGAAACACCATATATTTT.

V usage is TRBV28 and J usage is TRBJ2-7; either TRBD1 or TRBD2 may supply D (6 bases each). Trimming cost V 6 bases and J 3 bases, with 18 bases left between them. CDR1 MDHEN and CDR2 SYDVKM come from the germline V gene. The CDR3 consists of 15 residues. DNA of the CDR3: TGTGCCAGCAGCTCAACGGGGGCCCGAGGCTACGAGCAGTACTTC. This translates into CASSSTGARGYEQYF.

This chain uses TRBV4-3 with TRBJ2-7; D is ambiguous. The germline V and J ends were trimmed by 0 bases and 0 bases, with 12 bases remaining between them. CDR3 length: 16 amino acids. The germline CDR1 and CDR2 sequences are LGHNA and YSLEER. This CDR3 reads CASSQDWWQSSYEQYF. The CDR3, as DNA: TGCGCCAGCAGCCAAGATTGGTGGCAGAGCTCCTACGAGCAGTACTTC.

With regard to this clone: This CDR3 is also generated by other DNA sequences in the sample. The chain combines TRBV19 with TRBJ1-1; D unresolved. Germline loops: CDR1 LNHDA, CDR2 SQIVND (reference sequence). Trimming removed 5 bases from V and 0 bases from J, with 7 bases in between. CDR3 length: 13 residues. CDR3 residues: CASSSTVNTEAFF. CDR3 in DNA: TGTGCCAGTAGTTCGACTGTGAACACTGAAGCTTTCTTT.

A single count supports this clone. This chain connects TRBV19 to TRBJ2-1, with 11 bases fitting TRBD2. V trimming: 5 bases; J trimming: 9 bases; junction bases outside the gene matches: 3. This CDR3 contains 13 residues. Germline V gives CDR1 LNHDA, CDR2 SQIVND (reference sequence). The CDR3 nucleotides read TGTGCCAGTAGTCCCGGACTAGCGGGTGAGCAGTTCTTC. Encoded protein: CASSPGLAGEQFF.

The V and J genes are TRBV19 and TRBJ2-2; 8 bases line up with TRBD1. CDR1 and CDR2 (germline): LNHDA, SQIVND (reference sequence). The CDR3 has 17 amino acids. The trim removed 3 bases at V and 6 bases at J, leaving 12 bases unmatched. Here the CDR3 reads CASSISGRGRRAGELFF. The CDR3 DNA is TGTGCCAGTAGTATTTCGGGCAGGGGGCGGAGGGCCGGGGAGCTGTTTTTT.

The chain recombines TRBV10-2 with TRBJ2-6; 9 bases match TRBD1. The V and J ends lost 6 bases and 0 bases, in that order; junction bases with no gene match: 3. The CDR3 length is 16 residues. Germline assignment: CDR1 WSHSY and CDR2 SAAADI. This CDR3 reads CASRTGGNSGANVLTF. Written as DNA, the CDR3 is TGCGCCAGCAGGACAGGGGGGAACTCTGGGGCCAACGTCCTGACTTTC.

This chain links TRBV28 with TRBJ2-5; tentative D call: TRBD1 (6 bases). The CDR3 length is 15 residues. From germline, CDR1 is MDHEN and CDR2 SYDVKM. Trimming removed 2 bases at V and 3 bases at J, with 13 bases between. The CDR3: CASSLRPTGKETQYF. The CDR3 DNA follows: TGTGCCAGCAGTTTAAGGCCCACAGGGAAAGAGACCCAGTACTTC.

The CDR3 bases are TGTGCCAGCAGTTTGATGACAGGGGGCGGGAGGGGCTACGAGCAGTACTTC. The encoded protein is CASSLMTGGGRGYEQYF. This sequence joins TRBV28 and TRBJ2-7; the D gene is possibly TRBD1 (10 bases). With 3 bases removed from V and 3 bases from J, the gap between germline ends came to 21 bases. The CDR3 length is 17 residues. Germline-derived CDR1 and CDR2 are MDHEN and SYDVKM.

CDR3 in amino acids: CSVVLAGAGELFF. CDR3 in DNA: TGCAGCGTTGTTCTAGCGGGAGCCGGGGAGCTGTTTTTT. The chain uses TRBV29-1 and TRBJ2-2, with 10 bases that match TRBD2. The CDR3 covers 13 residues. V gave up 4 bases and J gave up 6 bases; unmatched junction bases: 2. Per the germline V gene, CDR1 is SQVTM and CDR2 is ANQGSEA.

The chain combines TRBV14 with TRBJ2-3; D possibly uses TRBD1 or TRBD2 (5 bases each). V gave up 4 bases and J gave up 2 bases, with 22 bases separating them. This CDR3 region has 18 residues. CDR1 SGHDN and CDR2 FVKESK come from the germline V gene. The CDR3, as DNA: TGTGCCAGCAGCCGCTCCTCGCCCGGGACCCTTCTCACAGATACGCAGTATTTT. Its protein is CASSRSSPGTLLTDTQYF.

The CDR3 DNA follows: TGTGCCAGCAGCTTAGTGGGGGGAGGGAGGACAGATACGCAGTATTTT. It encodes CASSLVGGGRTDTQYF. The chain combines TRBV7-2 with TRBJ2-3; 7 bases align to TRBD2. The CDR3 loop spans 16 amino acids. Germline V gene sequence: CDR1 SGHTA, CDR2 FQGNSA. Losses at the gene ends were 1 base for V and 3 bases for J; bases not matched to a gene: 7.

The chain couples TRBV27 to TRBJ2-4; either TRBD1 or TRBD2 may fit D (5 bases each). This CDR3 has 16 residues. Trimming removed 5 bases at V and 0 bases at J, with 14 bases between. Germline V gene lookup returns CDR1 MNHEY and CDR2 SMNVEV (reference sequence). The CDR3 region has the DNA TGTGCCAGCAGTCCCGGGACCTTTATAGCCAAAAACATTCAGTACTTC. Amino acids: CASSPGTFIAKNIQYF.

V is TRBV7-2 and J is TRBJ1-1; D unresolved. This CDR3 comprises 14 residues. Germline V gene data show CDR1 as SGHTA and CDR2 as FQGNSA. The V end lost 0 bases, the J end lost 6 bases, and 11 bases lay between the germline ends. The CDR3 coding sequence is TGTGCCAGCAGCTTAGCCCAGCAGGTGGCTGAAGCTTTCTTT. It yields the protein CASSLAQQVAEAFF.

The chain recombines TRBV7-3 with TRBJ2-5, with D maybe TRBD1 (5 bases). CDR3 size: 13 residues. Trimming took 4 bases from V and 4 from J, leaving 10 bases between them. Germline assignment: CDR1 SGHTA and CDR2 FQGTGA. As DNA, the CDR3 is TGTGCCAGCAGCTGGACAAGGGGAGAGACCCAGTACTTC. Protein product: CASSWTRGETQYF.

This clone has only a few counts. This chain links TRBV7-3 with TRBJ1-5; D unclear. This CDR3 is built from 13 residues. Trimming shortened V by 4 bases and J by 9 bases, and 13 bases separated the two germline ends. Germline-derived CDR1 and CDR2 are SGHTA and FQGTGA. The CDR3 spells CASSSTGFTPQHF. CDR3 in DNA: TGTGCCAGCAGCTCGACTGGTTTTACGCCCCAGCATTTT.

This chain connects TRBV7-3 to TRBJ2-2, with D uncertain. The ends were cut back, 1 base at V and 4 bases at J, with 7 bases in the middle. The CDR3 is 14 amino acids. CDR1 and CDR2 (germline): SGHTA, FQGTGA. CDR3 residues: CASSLKLRTGELFF. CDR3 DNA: TGTGCCAGCAGCTTAAAGCTGCGCACCGGGGAGCTGTTTTTT.

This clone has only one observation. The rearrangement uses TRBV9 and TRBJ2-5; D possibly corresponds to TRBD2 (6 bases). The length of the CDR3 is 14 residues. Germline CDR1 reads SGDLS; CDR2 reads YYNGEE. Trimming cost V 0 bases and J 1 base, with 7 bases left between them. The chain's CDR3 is CASSVGEAQETQYF. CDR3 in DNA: TGTGCCAGCAGCGTAGGGGAGGCCCAAGAGACCCAGTACTTC.

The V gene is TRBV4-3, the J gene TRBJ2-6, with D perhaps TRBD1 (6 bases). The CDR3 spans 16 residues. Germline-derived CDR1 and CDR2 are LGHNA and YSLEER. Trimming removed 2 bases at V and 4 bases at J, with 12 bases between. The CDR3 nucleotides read TGCGCCAGCAGCCAATTTACAGGGTCCGGGGCCAACGTCCTGACTTTC. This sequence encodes CASSQFTGSGANVLTF.

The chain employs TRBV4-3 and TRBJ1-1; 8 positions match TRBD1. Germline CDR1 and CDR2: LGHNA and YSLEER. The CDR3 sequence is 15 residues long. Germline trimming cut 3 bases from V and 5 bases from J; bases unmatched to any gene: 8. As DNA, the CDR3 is TGCGCCAGCAGCCATCTGTGGACAGGGCGAACTGAAGCTTTCTTT. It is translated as CASSHLWTGRTEAFF.

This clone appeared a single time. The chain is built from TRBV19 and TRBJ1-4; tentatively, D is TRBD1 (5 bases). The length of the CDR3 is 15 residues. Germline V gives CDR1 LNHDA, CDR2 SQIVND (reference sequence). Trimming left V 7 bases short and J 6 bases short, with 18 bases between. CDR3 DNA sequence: TGTGCCAGTACCTTCGAGGCTCAGGGTGATGAAAAACTGTTTTTT. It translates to CASTFEAQGDEKLFF.

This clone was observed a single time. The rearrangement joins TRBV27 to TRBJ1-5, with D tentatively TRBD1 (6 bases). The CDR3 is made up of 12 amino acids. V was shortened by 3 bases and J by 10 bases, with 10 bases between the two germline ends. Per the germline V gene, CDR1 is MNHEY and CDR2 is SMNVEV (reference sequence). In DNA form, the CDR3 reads TGTGCCAGCAGTTTCTCACAGGGTCCCCAGCATTTT. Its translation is CASSFSQGPQHF.

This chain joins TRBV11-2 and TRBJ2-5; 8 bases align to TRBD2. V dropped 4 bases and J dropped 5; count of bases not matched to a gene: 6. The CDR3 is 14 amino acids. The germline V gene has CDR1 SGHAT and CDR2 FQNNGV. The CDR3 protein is CASSSPGGRETQYF. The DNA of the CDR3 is TGTGCCAGCAGCTCTCCGGGAGGGAGGGAGACCCAGTACTTC.

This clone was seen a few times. This CDR3 is CASSSHRGDSPLHF. The CDR3 DNA is TGTGCCAGCAGCTCCCACCGGGGGGATTCACCCCTCCACTTT. The chain recombines TRBV11-3 with TRBJ1-6, with TRBD1 as a possible D gene (5 bases). Trimming cost V 4 bases and J 8 bases, with 12 bases left between them. Germline V lookup: CDR1 SGHNT, CDR2 YENEEA. The CDR3 loop spans 14 amino acids.